The T cell receptor (beta chain) under discussion was sequenced for a study of immune cell composition in non-small cell lung cancer. Across the study: Most cases were lung adenocarcinoma or squamous cell carcinoma.

In its sample, this clone was seen once. Germline assignment: CDR1 MNHEY and CDR2 SVGAGI. Trimming took off 2 bases at V and 3 bases at J, with 10 bases between the two ends. The CDR3 contains 14 residues. Some clones are missing from TCRdb's copy, which holds only in-frame ones; the method was immunoSEQ multiplex PCR. The sample shows thousands of clones, approximately 80% of them seen only once. The chain couples TRBV6-5 to TRBJ1-2, with a tentative D call TRBD1 (5 bases). The clonotype comes from a human donor with non-small cell lung cancer. The sample taken for sequencing was lung tumor tissue. The CDR3 region has the DNA TGTGCCAGCAGTTACGGGGCGGGGGACTATGGCTACACCTTC. It codes for CASSYGAGDYGYTF.